The 26 T cell receptor beta chains presented below share a single source sample, sequenced in a study of blood T cell repertoires in COVID-19. Here immunoSEQ multiplex PCR was the method, and the copy in TCRdb shows in-frame clones only, minus some. The sample lists about 95,000 clones, around 87% occurring once. Sequencing was performed on peripheral blood. These receptors all stem from a human donor in a cohort sampled during active COVID-19.

This clone was seen only a few times. The CDR3 is CASSPRTSGDTDTQYF. CDR3 DNA: TGTGCCAGCAGCCCCCGGACTAGCGGGGACACAGATACGCAGTATTTT. This chain links TRBV7-9 with TRBJ2-3; 12 bases map to TRBD2. After removal of 5 bases from V and 2 bases from J, the junction contained 5 bases not matched to a gene. The CDR3 spans 16 residues. Germline lookup yields CDR1 SEHNR and CDR2 FQNEAQ (reference sequence).

DNA of the CDR3: TGTGCCAGCAGCCCGGGGACACACACCGGGGAGCTGTTTTTT. Its protein is CASSPGTHTGELFF. The chain couples TRBV7-8 to TRBJ2-2; TRBD1 might be the D (6 bases). This CDR3 comprises 14 residues. Trimming took 5 bases from V and 3 from J, leaving 10 bases between them. Germline assignment: CDR1 SGHVS and CDR2 FQNEAQ. Based on the CDR3 plus reference TRBV7-8 and TRBJ2-2, the full variable domain is GAGVSQSPRYKVAKRGQDVALRCDPISGHVSLFWYQQALGQGPEFLTYFQNEAQLDKSGLPSDRFFAERPEGSVSTLKIQRTQQEDSAVYLCASSPGTHTGELFFGEGSRLTVL.

V is TRBV21-1 and J is TRBJ1-1; the table calls TRBD1, which could not be checked here. TRBV21-1 is designated a pseudogene. The CDR3 has 14 residues. CDR3 nucleotide sequence: TGTGCCAGCAGCATACAGGCGAAGAACACTGAAGCTTTCTTT. It encodes CASSIQAKNTEAFF.

V gene TRBV7-9 combines with J gene TRBJ2-1; TRBD2 agrees at 7 bases. The trim removed 3 bases at V and 4 bases at J, leaving 9 bases unmatched. There are 16 residues in the CDR3. The V gene's germline CDR1 is SEHNR and CDR2 FQNEAQ (reference sequence). In nucleotides, the CDR3 is TGTGCCAGCAGCTTTGTGGGGGGGTCTGGTTACAATGAGCAGTTCTTC. Protein product: CASSFVGGSGYNEQFF.

This chain connects TRBV12-3 or TRBV12-4 to TRBJ1-5, with D unclear. The CDR3 spans 13 residues. V was cut by 3 bases and J by 4 bases, with 7 bases left in between. CDR3 protein: CASSFRLNQPQHF. CDR3 nucleotide sequence: TGTGCCAGCAGTTTCAGATTAAATCAGCCCCAGCATTTT.

In DNA form, the CDR3 reads TGTGCCAGCAGCTTAGTAGCCCTCTCGGGGGTGGATACGCAGTATTTT. This encodes CASSLVALSGVDTQYF. V is TRBV11-2 and J is TRBJ2-3; D is perhaps TRBD2 (6 bases). Trimming took 1 base from V and 6 from J, leaving 17 bases between them. Germline-derived CDR1 and CDR2 are SGHAT and FQNNGV. The CDR3 totals 16 residues.

The chain joins TRBV6-1 to TRBJ2-5; D possibly corresponds to TRBD2 (6 bases). The CDR3 contains 16 residues. Germline CDR1 is MNHNS and CDR2 is SASEGT. V shed 6 bases and J shed 5 bases, with 22 bases lying between them. Written as DNA, the CDR3 is TGTGCCAGCAGCGAAACCCCGGGAGCTAGGAGGGAGACCCAGTACTTC. Its translation: CASSETPGARRETQYF.

The V call is TRBV28, the J call TRBJ2-7; possible D gene TRBD1, 6 bases. The CDR3 spans 13 residues. Per germline, CDR1 MDHEN and CDR2 SYDVKM. Trimming left V 6 bases short and J 6 bases short, with 15 bases between. The CDR3 DNA is TGTGCCAGCAGACCTCAGGTAGGGGGCGAGCAGTACTTC. Translated, it gives CASRPQVGGEQYF.

The rearrangement links TRBV7-9 to TRBJ2-1; 7 nucleotides align to TRBD1. This CDR3 region has 15 residues. Per germline, CDR1 SEHNR and CDR2 FQNEAQ (reference sequence). Trimming cost V 5 bases and J 6 bases; bases outside gene matches: 10. The CDR3 nucleotides are TGTGCCAGCAGCCAGAGGGACAGCCATATCAATGAGCAGTTCTTC. Translating it yields CASSQRDSHINEQFF.

This clone was seen a single time. The rearrangement links TRBV23-1 to TRBJ1-2; a possible D gene is TRBD1 (6 bases). TRBV23-1 is an ORF, with its function uncertain. Trimming left V 8 bases short and J 4 bases short, with 20 bases between. This CDR3 spans 15 amino acids. The CDR3 bases are TGCGCCAGCCAAAACCGGCAGGGGTTATTCTATGGCTACACCTTC. Amino acid sequence: CASQNRQGLFYGYTF.

The rearrangement links TRBV6-5 to TRBJ2-2, with D possibly being TRBD1 (7 bases). The CDR3 covers 16 residues. Trimming removed 2 bases at V and 5 bases at J, with 15 bases between. The germline CDR1 and CDR2 sequences are MNHEY and SVGAGI. The CDR3 loop is CASSYPRGVGTGELFF. Here the CDR3 DNA reads TGTGCCAGCAGTTACCCCAGGGGGGTAGGGACCGGGGAGCTGTTTTTT.

This chain joins TRBV9 and TRBJ2-5, with D possibly being TRBD2 (6 bases). Trimming shortened V by 4 bases and J by 5 bases, and 12 bases separated the two germline ends. CDR3 length: 13 amino acids. Germline CDR1 SGDLS, CDR2 YYNGEE. The CDR3 nucleotides read TGTGCCAGCAGCTTCGGGGGTTCGGAGACCCAGTACTTC. Its protein product is CASSFGGSETQYF.

The rearrangement uses TRBV19 and TRBJ1-6, with 8 bases matching TRBD1. The CDR3 consists of 16 residues. The J segment lost 2 bases and the V segment lost 5 bases, leaving 5 bases of the junction unmatched. Germline-derived CDR1 and CDR2 are LNHDA and SQIVND (reference sequence). The chain's CDR3 is CASSLRTGPYNSPLHF. The CDR3 DNA is TGTGCCAGTAGTCTGCGGACAGGGCCCTATAATTCACCCCTCCACTTT.

The rearrangement links TRBV30 to TRBJ1-4; tentatively, D is TRBD1 (6 bases). V was shortened by 0 bases and J by 7 bases, with 15 bases between the two germline ends. The CDR3 is 15 amino acids. In germline, CDR1 is GTSNPN, CDR2 SVGIG (reference sequence). CDR3 nucleotide sequence: TGTGCCTGGAGTGTACCGGGGGGCGCGAGTGAAAAACTGTTTTTT. It translates to CAWSVPGGASEKLFF.

The genes are TRBV5-4 and TRBJ1-1; D call uncertain. The germline CDR1 and CDR2 sequences are SGHNT and YYREEE (reference sequence). V was cut by 2 bases and J by 4 bases, with 9 bases left in between. The CDR3 has 13 residues. CDR3 in amino acids: CASSLGRVTEAFF. The CDR3 region has the DNA TGTGCCAGCAGCTTAGGGAGAGTCACTGAAGCTTTCTTT.

The V call is TRBV9, the J call TRBJ2-1; TRBD2 might be the D (6 bases). This CDR3 is 15 amino acids long. The germline gives CDR1 SGDLS, CDR2 YYNGEE. Trimming pared 0 bases from V and 2 bases from J, leaving 9 bases between. This chain's CDR3 is CASSVVADTYNEQFF. CDR3 coding DNA: TGTGCCAGCAGCGTAGTAGCGGACACCTACAATGAGCAGTTCTTC.

The V gene is TRBV6-5, the J gene TRBJ2-7; TRBD1 matches at 7 bases. The V segment lost 3 bases and the J segment 6 bases; nucleotides outside the gene matches: 5. The germline V gene encodes CDR1 MNHEY and CDR2 SVGAGI. This CDR3 spans 13 amino acids. As DNA, the CDR3 is TGTGCCAGCAGTTATCGGACAGGCCGCGAGCAGTACTTC. This codes for CASSYRTGREQYF.

Only one count was recorded for this clone. A much larger clonotype is one base distant, so this may be a read error. The identical CDR3 is also encoded by other nucleotide sequences in the sample. The chain carries TRBV6-5 and TRBJ1-1; 8 nucleotides match TRBD1. The CDR3 sequence is 13 residues long. Unmatched junction bases numbered 3, after V lost 5 bases and J lost 4 bases. The germline V gene encodes CDR1 MNHEY and CDR2 SVGAGI. CDR3 bases: TGTGCCAGCAGTCGACAGGGGTCCACTGAAGCTTTCTTT. Its protein product is CASSRQGSTEAFF.

This chain joins TRBV18 and TRBJ2-1; possible D gene TRBD1, 5 bases. Trimming shortened V by 3 bases and J by 6 bases, and 9 bases separated the two germline ends. This CDR3 comprises 13 residues. Per germline, CDR1 KGHSH and CDR2 LQKENI. The CDR3 DNA sequence: TGTGCCAGCTCACCCCCAGGGCGCAATGAGCAGTTCTTC. Translation: CASSPPGRNEQFF.

The J gene is TRBJ1-5, the V gene TRBV18; no firm D call. Looked up from germline, CDR1 is KGHSH and CDR2 is LQKENI. V was pared by 5 bases and J by 7 bases, with 21 bases between. The CDR3 length is 16 residues. The chain's CDR3 is CASSAGGGREKQPQHF. Written as DNA, the CDR3 is TGTGCCAGCTCAGCCGGCGGAGGGCGGGAGAAACAGCCCCAGCATTTT.

The chain joins TRBV3-1 (or the pseudogene TRBV3-2) to TRBJ1-4; D is unresolved. The germline V and J ends were trimmed by 1 base and 12 bases, with 9 bases remaining between them. CDR1 LGHDT and CDR2 YNNKEL come from the germline V gene (reference sequence). The CDR3 contains 12 residues. CDR3 region: CASSQVPSQLFF. CDR3 DNA: TGTGCCAGCAGCCAAGTCCCCAGTCAACTGTTTTTT.

The chain links TRBV29-1 to TRBJ1-2, with D hard to call. There are 13 residues in the CDR3. CDR1 and CDR2 (germline): SQVTM, ANQGSEA. V shed 4 bases and J shed 2 bases, with 11 bases lying between them. The CDR3 sequence: CSVGGVMNYGYTF. The CDR3 nucleotides are TGCAGCGTTGGCGGGGTGATGAACTATGGCTACACCTTC.

The rearrangement joins TRBV3-1 (or the pseudogene TRBV3-2) to TRBJ1-1; D might be TRBD1 (6 bases). Germline lookup yields CDR1 LGHDT and CDR2 YNNKEL (reference sequence). V shed 6 bases and J shed 5 bases, with 10 bases lying between them. The CDR3 runs to 12 residues. CDR3 in amino acids: CASRRGGTEAFF. The CDR3 nucleotides are TGTGCCAGCAGAAGAGGGGGTACTGAAGCTTTCTTT.

V gene TRBV19 combines with J gene TRBJ1-4; possible D gene TRBD1, 5 bases. The CDR3 covers 15 residues. Germline loops: CDR1 LNHDA, CDR2 SQIVND (reference sequence). V was pared by 4 bases and J by 0 bases, with 9 bases between. The CDR3 coding sequence is TGTGCCAGTAGTAACAACAGGCCAACTAATGAAAAACTGTTTTTT. Protein product: CASSNNRPTNEKLFF. Combining the CDR3 with reference TRBV19 and TRBJ1-4 gives the whole variable domain DGGITQSPKYLFRKEGQNVTLSCEQNLNHDAMYWYRQDPGQGLRLIYYSQIVNDFQKGDIAEGYSVSREKKESFPLTVTSAQKNPTAFYLCASSNNRPTNEKLFFGSGTQLSVL.

The J gene is TRBJ2-2, the V gene TRBV27, with D perhaps TRBD2 (7 bases). CDR3 length: 17 amino acids. V lost 3 bases to trimming and J lost 0 bases, with 14 bases between them. Per germline, CDR1 MNHEY and CDR2 SMNVEV (reference sequence). The CDR3 loop reads CASSFKRGGANTGELFF. The CDR3 DNA reads TGTGCCAGCAGTTTTAAAAGGGGGGGCGCGAACACCGGGGAGCTGTTTTTT.

The chain employs TRBV7-9 and TRBJ2-2; no definite D call. The V gene lost 2 bases and the J gene lost 4 bases, with 11 bases spanning the gap. There are 15 residues in the CDR3. CDR1 SEHNR and CDR2 FQNEAQ come from the germline V gene (reference sequence). The CDR3 DNA is TGTGCCAGCAGCTTACAGTCCGGCGGCACCGGGGAGCTGTTTTTT. Translation: CASSLQSGGTGELFF.